Below are 5 T cell receptor beta chains sequenced from a single sample in a study of T cells in Graves' hyperthyroidism and ophthalmopathy. TCR beta CDR3 regions were amplified from RNA transcripts. The TCR CDR3 was amplified in a first-round RT-PCR using the HTBI primer set. TCRdb re-derived calls from the multiplex PCR reads in MiXCR, one entry per CDR3 protein. The repertoire holds hundreds of thousands of distinct CDR3 sequences, with more than 14% as singletons. The sample taken for sequencing was blood. Receptor source: a woman in her 50s with Graves' ophthalmopathy.

This clonotype was observed at least ten times. This sequence joins TRBV28 and TRBJ2-1; 14 nucleotides agree with TRBD2. The germline gives CDR1 MDHEN, CDR2 SYDVKM. This CDR3 region has 18 residues. Losses at the gene ends were 5 bases for V and 0 bases for J; bases not matched to a gene: 6. CDR3 sequence: CASSLTSGRASSYNEQFF. In DNA form, the CDR3 reads TGTGCCAGCAGTCTGACTAGCGGGAGGGCCTCCTCCTACAATGAGCAGTTCTTC.

This sequence joins TRBV20-1 and TRBJ1-3, with 7 bases fitting TRBD1. Trimming removed 6 bases from V and 14 bases from J; junction bases left unmatched: 10. The CDR3 totals 11 residues. CDR1 DFQATT and CDR2 SNEGSKA come from the germline V gene (reference sequence). The chain's CDR3 is CSAYHDRALYF. CDR3 in DNA: TGCAGTGCCTACCATGACAGGGCCCTATATTTT.

This clonotype has only a few counts. The chain couples TRBV19 to TRBJ2-1, with 7 bases matching TRBD2. J was trimmed by 3 bases and V by 8 bases; bases with no gene match: 4. The CDR3 consists of 13 residues. Germline V CDR1 and CDR2: LNHDA, SQIVND (reference sequence). The CDR3 sequence: CASGRDFYNEQFF. CDR3 in DNA: TGTGCCAGTGGGAGGGATTTCTACAATGAGCAGTTCTTC.

The CDR3 protein is CASSPMGSGEKLFF. CDR3 nucleotide sequence: TGTGCCAGCAGCCCCATGGGCTCGGGTGAAAAACTGTTTTTT. The V and J genes are TRBV11-2 and TRBJ1-4, with unresolved D. Germline CDR1 SGHAT, CDR2 FQNNGV. The germline V and J ends were trimmed by 5 bases and 7 bases, with 14 bases remaining between them. The CDR3 is made up of 14 amino acids.

CDR3: CASSMDSGQGSYEQYF. DNA for the CDR3: TGTGCCAGTAGTATGGACTCGGGACAGGGGTCCTACGAGCAGTACTTC. The rearrangement joins TRBV19 to TRBJ2-7, with TRBD1 identical over 10 bases. CDR3 length: 16 residues. Losses at the gene ends were 3 bases for V and 1 base for J; bases not matched to a gene: 6. Germline V gives CDR1 LNHDA, CDR2 SQIVND (reference sequence).